A few counts support the clone carrying this TCR beta chain. Its antigen is not known. This sample includes further DNA sequences coding for the same CDR3. Thyroid surgery was performed in patients who had received no treatment beforehand. V lost 5 bases, J lost 2 bases, and 7 bases stayed unmatched. In germline, CDR1 is MNHNS, CDR2 SASEGT. This CDR3 has 16 residues. The sample comes from a study of metastatic and nonmetastatic thyroid tumors. Study-level information: Comparative analysis of repertoires was undertaken across blood and tumor or nodule tissue obtained from malignant and benign thyroid patients. General study findings and limits: As reported, TCR beta diversity in blood and tumor was significantly higher in malignant thyroid tumors than in benign nodules.

Per the study methods: Differences in CDR3 between clinicopathological groups were drawn on to build a classifier intended to discriminate distant-metastatic papillary thyroid cancer patients. TCRdb re-clonotyped the PCR reads through MiXCR. V and J calls and clone size were set by TCRdb, not the authors. The data show 20,000 or so clones, with around a fifth seen just once and about 12% held by the top ten. Sequenced: tumor tissue. This TCR derives from a female donor with papillary thyroid cancer or a benign thyroid nodule (not recorded which). Some clones in this sample may be carry-over from other donors' samples. The chain couples TRBV6-1 to TRBJ2-3; 10 bases line up with TRBD1. CDR3 nucleotides: TGTGCCAGCAGTCTAGGGACAGGGGTAATCACAGATACGCAGTATTTT. Translated: CASSLGTGVITDTQYF.